Following are 8 T cell receptor beta chains from one sample sequenced in a study of blood T cell repertoires in COVID-19. Profiling relied on immunoSEQ multiplex PCR, and the TCRdb table lists in-frame clones only, not all of them. This sample has around 70,000 clones, with around 88% found just once. Input material: peripheral blood. These receptors were obtained from a woman of 80 years or more with active or convalescent COVID-19.

The chain links TRBV12-5 to TRBJ2-7; possible D gene TRBD1, 5 bases. Trimming removed 5 bases at V and 7 bases at J, with 21 bases between. Germline V gene lookup returns CDR1 LGHNT and CDR2 FRNRAP. This CDR3 has 15 residues. The CDR3 loop reads CASGHHTGPRREQYF. The CDR3 DNA is TGTGCTAGTGGTCATCACACAGGCCCCCGTCGGGAGCAGTACTTC.

V usage is TRBV10-1 and J usage is TRBJ2-3, with 9 bases lining up with TRBD2. V lost 7 bases, J lost 7 bases, and 9 bases stayed unmatched. This CDR3 region has 14 residues. Germline CDR1 is WNHNN and CDR2 is SYGVQD (reference sequence). The CDR3 DNA follows: TGCGCCAGCACTAACTTGGGACTAGCACATACGCAGTATTTT. Amino acids: CASTNLGLAHTQYF.

The chain combines TRBV7-2 with TRBJ1-2, with 7 nucleotides matching TRBD1. Germline CDR1 is SGHTA and CDR2 is FQGNSA. V dropped 8 bases and J dropped 10; count of bases not matched to a gene: 19. The CDR3 extends over 15 amino acids. CDR3 residues: CASGLRGGRPWDYTF. The CDR3 nucleotides read TGTGCCAGCGGCCTACGAGGGGGCCGCCCCTGGGACTACACCTTC. The full variable domain, its missing parts supplied by reference TRBV7-2 and TRBJ1-2, is GAGVSQSPSNKVTEKGKDVELRCDPISGHTALYWYRQSLGQGLEFLIYFQGNSAPDKSGLPSDRFSAERTGGSVSTLTIQRTQQEDSAVYLCASGLRGGRPWDYTFGSGTRLTVV.

This chain joins TRBV7-2 and TRBJ2-1; 9 nucleotides match TRBD1. V was clipped by 2 bases and J by 9 bases; unmatched bases: 5. Germline V gives CDR1 SGHTA, CDR2 FQGNSA. The CDR3 has 14 amino acids. CDR3 nucleotides: TGTGCCAGCAGCTTAATGGGACAGGGTACTGAGCAGTTCTTC. This sequence encodes CASSLMGQGTEQFF.

The chain recombines TRBV19 with TRBJ1-5, with TRBD1 matching 7 bases. Trimming took 7 bases from V and 5 from J; bases not matched to a gene: 14. The CDR3 sequence is 16 residues long. Germline values: CDR1 LNHDA, CDR2 SQIVND (reference sequence). The CDR3 bases are TGTGCCAGTACCGACCAACTTGGGCAGGGGGATCAGCCCCAGCATTTT. This gives the protein CASTDQLGQGDQPQHF.

CDR3 protein: CASSPGLAGLGYNEQFF. In nucleotides, the CDR3 is TGTGCCAGCAGCCCGGGTCTAGCGGGATTGGGCTACAATGAGCAGTTCTTC. The V and J genes are TRBV5-4 and TRBJ2-1; 9 bases line up with TRBD2. With V trimmed by 4 bases and J by 3 bases, 11 bases remained unmatched. The CDR3 sequence is 17 residues long. The germline CDR1 and CDR2 sequences are SGHNT and YYREEE (reference sequence).

V is TRBV9 and J is TRBJ2-1; 11 bases fit TRBD2. From germline, CDR1 is SGDLS and CDR2 YYNGEE. The CDR3 loop spans 18 amino acids. Trimming cost V 1 base and J 6 bases; bases outside gene matches: 12. The CDR3 here is CASSVTGTSGGGVNEQFF. The CDR3 nucleotides are TGTGCCAGCAGCGTAACCGGGACTAGCGGAGGGGGGGTCAATGAGCAGTTCTTC. Using reference TRBV9 and TRBJ2-1 for the parts outside the CDR3, the full variable domain is DSGVTQTPKHLITATGQRVTLRCSPRSGDLSVYWYQQSLDQGLQFLIQYYNGEERAKGNILERFSAQQFPDLHSELNLSSLELGDSALYFCASSVTGTSGGGVNEQFFGPGTRLTVL.

This clone showed up just once. The gene calls are TRBV7-2 and TRBJ2-1; 7 bases line up with TRBD2. The CDR3 has 14 residues. Germline CDR1 SGHTA, CDR2 FQGNSA. V shed 2 bases and J 6 bases; nucleotides not matched to a gene: 4. The CDR3 DNA follows: TGTGCCAGCAGCTTAATGAGGACTAGCAATGAGCAGTTCTTC. It encodes CASSLMRTSNEQFF.